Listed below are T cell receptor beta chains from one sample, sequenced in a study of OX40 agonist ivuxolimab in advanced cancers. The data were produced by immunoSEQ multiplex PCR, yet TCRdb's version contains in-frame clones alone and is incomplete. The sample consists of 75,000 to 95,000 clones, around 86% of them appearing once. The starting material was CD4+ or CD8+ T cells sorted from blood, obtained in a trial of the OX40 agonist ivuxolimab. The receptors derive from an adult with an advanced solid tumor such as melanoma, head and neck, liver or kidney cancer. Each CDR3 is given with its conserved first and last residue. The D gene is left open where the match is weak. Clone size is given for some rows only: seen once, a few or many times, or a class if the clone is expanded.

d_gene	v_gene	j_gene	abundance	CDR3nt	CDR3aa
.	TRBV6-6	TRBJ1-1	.	TGTGCCAGCATTAATCACGCGGGGGGCAGGGGAACTGAAGCTTTCTTT	CASINHAGGRGTEAFF
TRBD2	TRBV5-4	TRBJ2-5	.	TGTGCCAGCAGCTTGAGGCTGGCGGGAGGAGAGACCCAGTACTTC	CASSLRLAGGETQYF
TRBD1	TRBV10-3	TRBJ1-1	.	TGTGCCATCAGCGACGGCTGGCAGGGGGGGACTGAAGCTTTCTTT	CAISDGWQGGTEAFF
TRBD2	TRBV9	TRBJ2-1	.	TGTGCCAGCAGCATCGGGACTAGTCACTACAATGAGCAGTTCTTC	CASSIGTSHYNEQFF
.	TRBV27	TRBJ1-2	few	TGTGCCAGCTCCACCGGGGGCTATGGCTACACCTTC	CASSTGGYGYTF
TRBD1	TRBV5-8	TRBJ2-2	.	TGTGCCAGCAGCTTGGTTGGGACAGGGAACACCGGGGAGCTGTTTTTT	CASSLVGTGNTGELFF
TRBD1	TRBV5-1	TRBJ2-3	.	TGCGCCAGCAGGCGGAGAGGACAGGGGAAGGCAGATACGCAGTATTTT	CASRRRGQGKADTQYF
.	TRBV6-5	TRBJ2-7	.	TGTGCCAGCAGTTACAGGGCGAGACAGGAGCAGTACTTC	CASSYRARQEQYF
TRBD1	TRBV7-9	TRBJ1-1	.	TGTGCCAGCAGCGGACAGGGGAACACTGAAGCTTTCTTT	CASSGQGNTEAFF
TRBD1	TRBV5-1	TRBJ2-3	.	TGCGCCAGCAGCTCCGGACAGGGTACAGATACGCAGTATTTT	CASSSGQGTDTQYF
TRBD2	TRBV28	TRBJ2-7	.	TGTGCCAGCAGTTTCTACCGGACGGGGAGGGACGAGCAGTACTTC	CASSFYRTGRDEQYF
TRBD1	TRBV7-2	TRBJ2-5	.	TGTGCCAGCAGCTTACTAGGGACAGGGCCTCCTGAAGAGACCCAGTACTTC	CASSLLGTGPPEETQYF
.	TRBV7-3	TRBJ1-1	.	TGTGCCAGCAGCTTAATTGGGAACACTGAAGCTTTCTTT	CASSLIGNTEAFF
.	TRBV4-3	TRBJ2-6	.	TGCGCCAGCAGCCAAGATGGCGGCAGACCCTCTGGGGCCAACGTCCTGACTTTC	CASSQDGGRPSGANVLTF
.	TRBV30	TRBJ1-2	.	TGTGCCTGGAGTGTTAACTATGGCTACACCTTC	CAWSVNYGYTF
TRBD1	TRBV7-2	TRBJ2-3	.	TGTGCCAGCAGCTTAGCGTCCAGGGGGACAGATACGCAGTATTTT	CASSLASRGTDTQYF
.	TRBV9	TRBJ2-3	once	TGTGCCAGCAGCGTAGGGGGGGAATGGGATACGCAGTATTTT	CASSVGGEWDTQYF
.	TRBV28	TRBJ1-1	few	TGTGCCAGCAGTCCGGGAGGATCCGGGACTTCCCGAAGTGAAGCTTTCTTT	CASSPGGSGTSRSEAFF
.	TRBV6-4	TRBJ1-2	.	TGTGCCAGCGCTTATACAGCAAACTATGGCTACACCTTC	CASAYTANYGYTF
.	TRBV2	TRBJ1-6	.	TGTGCCAGCTCCCTACGAGGGGGAGGTAATTCACCCCTCCACTTT	CASSLRGGGNSPLHF
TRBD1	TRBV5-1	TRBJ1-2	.	TGCGCCAGCAGCGCCACAGGGGGCAGGGGCTACACCTTC	CASSATGGRGYTF
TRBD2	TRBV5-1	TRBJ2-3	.	TGCGCCAGCAGCTATCCAATAGCGGGGGACACAGATACGCAGTATTTT	CASSYPIAGDTDTQYF
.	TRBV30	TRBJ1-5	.	TGTGCCTGGAGTGTACGAGATAGCAATCAGCCCCAGCATTTT	CAWSVRDSNQPQHF
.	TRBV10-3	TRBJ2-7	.	TGTGCCATCAGTGAAGGTCAGGGACCTTACGAGCAGTACTTC	CAISEGQGPYEQYF
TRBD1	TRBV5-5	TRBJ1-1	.	TGTGCCAGCAGCTGGACAGGGGGCGACGCGAACACTGAAGCTTTCTTT	CASSWTGGDANTEAFF
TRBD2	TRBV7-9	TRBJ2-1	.	TGTGCCAGCAGCCAACTAGGGACTAGCGGGGGTTTCTCCTACAATGAGCAGTTCTTC	CASSQLGTSGGFSYNEQFF
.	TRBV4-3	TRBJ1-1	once	TGCGCCAGCAGCCAGGTTTTACAGGGCCCTGAAGCTTTCTTT	CASSQVLQGPEAFF
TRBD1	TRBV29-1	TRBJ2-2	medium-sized	TGCAGCGTTGAAGGGCAGGGGGCGATCGGGGAGCTGTTTTTT	CSVEGQGAIGELFF
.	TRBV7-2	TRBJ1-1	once	TGTGCCAGCAGCTTAGAGGGAAGGACTGAAGCTTTCTTT	CASSLEGRTEAFF
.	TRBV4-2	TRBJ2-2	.	TGTGCCAGCAGCCAAGATTTGGAGAACACCGGGGAGCTGTTTTTT	CASSQDLENTGELFF
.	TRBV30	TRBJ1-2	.	TGTGCCTGTACCCCCCAGCCTAGCTATGGCTACACCTTC	CACTPQPSYGYTF
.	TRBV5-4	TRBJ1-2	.	TGTGCCAGCAGCTTGGATGGAGATAACTATGGCTACACCTTC	CASSLDGDNYGYTF
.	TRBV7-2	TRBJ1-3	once	TGTGCCAGCAGCTTAGGAAACACCATATATTTT	CASSLGNTIYF
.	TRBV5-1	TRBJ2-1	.	TGCGCCAGCAGCTTAGTACACAGCTCCTACAATGAGCAGTTCTTC	CASSLVHSSYNEQFF
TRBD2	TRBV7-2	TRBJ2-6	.	TGTGCCAGCAGCTTGCGGACTAGCGGGGGGGCGCTAGGGGCCAACGTCCTGACTTTC	CASSLRTSGGALGANVLTF
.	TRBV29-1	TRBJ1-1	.	TGCAGCGTGAGCAGGGGACCCGACACTGAAGCTTTCTTT	CSVSRGPDTEAFF
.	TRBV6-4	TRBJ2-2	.	TGTGCCAGCAGCCTTCGCTGGAATCCCACCGGGGAGCTGTTTTTT	CASSLRWNPTGELFF
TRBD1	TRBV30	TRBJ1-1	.	TGTGCCTGGAGTGTAAGGGGGCGAGGGACTGAAGCTTTCTTT	CAWSVRGRGTEAFF
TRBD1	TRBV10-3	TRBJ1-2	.	TGTGCCATCAGTGCCCCAGGGGGATCTAACTATGGCTACACCTTC	CAISAPGGSNYGYTF
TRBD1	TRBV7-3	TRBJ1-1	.	TGTGCCAGCAGCTTAAAGGAACAGGGGTACACTGAAGCTTTCTTT	CASSLKEQGYTEAFF
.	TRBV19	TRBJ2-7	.	TGTGCCAGCGGACAGAGCTCCTACGAGCAGTACTTC	CASGQSSYEQYF
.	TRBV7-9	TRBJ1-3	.	TGTGCCAGCAGCTCCCCCCCCGGGGGGCGCGGAAACACCATATATTTT	CASSSPPGGRGNTIYF
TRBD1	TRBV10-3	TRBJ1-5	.	TGTGCCATCAGTGAGTCGACAGGGTGGAACAATCAGCCCCAGCATTTT	CAISESTGWNNQPQHF
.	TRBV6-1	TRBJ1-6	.	TGTGCCAGCAGAGACCTCACAGGGAATAATTCACCCCTCCACTTT	CASRDLTGNNSPLHF